This entry is about one T cell receptor beta chain. This CDR3 is 15 amino acids long. Trimming removed 0 bases at V and 9 bases at J, with 17 bases between. CDR1 and CDR2 (germline): MGHRA, YSYEKL. The sample belongs to a study of blood T cell repertoires in COVID-19. Across the study: COVID-19 samples collected from the United States, Italy and Spain covered acute and convalescent phases. Nucleic acid was either cDNA or gDNA, and it came from T cells, B-cell-depleted T cells, or PBMCs.

Original data processing: How many nucleated cells were present was estimated from reference gene primer amplification. The protocol was immunoSEQ multiplex PCR, while the TCRdb copy is restricted to in-frame clones and leaves out a portion. V and J calls and clone size are given by that table; D and trimming were obtained from the DNA. This table has around 170,000 clones, around 84% appearing once. Sequenced: peripheral blood. The TCR sequence derives from a man in his thirties or forties with active or convalescent COVID-19. The genes are TRBV4-1 and TRBJ1-1; possible D gene TRBD1, 6 bases. CDR3: CASSQDRDKTRKAFF. Written as DNA, the CDR3 is TGCGCCAGCAGCCAAGATAGGGACAAAACCAGAAAAGCTTTCTTT.